Shown below are 32 T cell receptor beta chains from a single sample sequenced in a study of cytomegalovirus exposure and HLA in healthy donors (TCRdb year 2017). Library construction relied on the immunoSEQ multiplex PCR assay. A mixture of 60 forward primers for TCR Vbeta segments and 13 reverse primers for TCR Jbeta segments was used in the multiplex PCR. Imported from immuneACCESS, the table was reduced by TCRdb to in-frame sequences with V and J called. These copies leave out some clones; in studies compared against another copy, an unresolved V gene accounts for under half, and the cause of the remainder is not known. The sample yields about 100,000 clones; around 80% were counted once. The top ten constitute around 4% of the sample. Input material: PBMCs. The receptors derive from a female donor in good health and CMV-seropositive.

CDR3 nucleotide sequence: TGTGCCAGCAGCTTAGCTGTGATCGTGGCAGAGACCCAGTACTTC. Protein sequence: CASSLAVIVAETQYF. V is TRBV7-2 and J is TRBJ2-5, with D unresolved. V dropped 0 bases and J dropped 4 bases, with 12 bases sitting between them. This CDR3 is 15 amino acids long. The V gene's germline CDR1 is SGHTA and CDR2 FQGNSA. The variable domain in full, completed from reference TRBV7-2 and TRBJ2-5, reads GAGVSQSPSNKVTEKGKDVELRCDPISGHTALYWYRQSLGQGLEFLIYFQGNSAPDKSGLPSDRFSAERTGGSVSTLTIQRTQQEDSAVYLCASSLAVIVAETQYFGPGTRLLVL.

This clone was counted between two and nine times. The J gene is TRBJ2-1, the V gene TRBV2; TRBD2 aligns across 9 bases. The CDR3 runs to 13 residues. J gave up 12 bases and V 8 bases, and 11 bases lay outside the gene matches. Germline V gene lookup returns CDR1 SNHLY and CDR2 FYNNEI. The chain's CDR3 is CASGPSPGLAQFF. As DNA, the CDR3 is TGTGCCAGCGGGCCCTCTCCGGGACTAGCGCAGTTCTTC.

V is TRBV2 and J is TRBJ2-7; 7 bases match TRBD1. V shed 5 bases and J 0 bases; nucleotides not matched to a gene: 1. The CDR3 runs to 13 residues. Per germline, CDR1 SNHLY and CDR2 FYNNEI. The CDR3 is CASSSGGSYEQYF. As DNA, the CDR3 is TGTGCCAGCAGTTCAGGGGGCTCCTACGAGCAGTACTTC.

As for this clone: One end of the junction varies from germline; a read error may be responsible. CDR3: CASSEREGPKNSQYF. The CDR3 nucleotides are TGTGCCAGCAGTGAACGGGAGGGCCCCAAAAACAGTCAGTACTTC. V and J are TRBV2 and TRBJ2-4; 8 bases agree with TRBD2. The germline CDR1 and CDR2 sequences are SNHLY and FYNNEI. CDR3 size: 15 residues.

The rearrangement joins TRBV19 to TRBJ2-1; D is uncertain. This CDR3 comprises 15 residues. The germline V and J ends were trimmed by 0 bases and 7 bases, with 13 bases remaining between them. Germline V gene data show CDR1 as LNHDA and CDR2 as SQIVND (reference sequence). CDR3 protein: CASSIEVRALNEQFF. The CDR3 region has the DNA TGTGCCAGTAGTATAGAGGTACGCGCGCTTAATGAGCAGTTCTTC.

This clone was seen just once. Germline and junction disagree at one end, which may indicate a read error. The V call is TRBV7-2, the J call TRBJ2-7; possible D gene TRBD2, 6 bases. Germline V CDR1 and CDR2: SGHTA, FQGNSA. CDR3 length: 15 residues. The CDR3 DNA sequence: TGTGCCAGCAGCCTAGCCGGGACTCCCACCTACGAGCAGTACTTC. Translation: CASSLAGTPTYEQYF.

CDR3 DNA: TGTGCCAGCAGTCTAACGGCCGGGACAGGGGGTATGAACACTGAAGCTTTCTTT. Translated, it gives CASSLTAGTGGMNTEAFF. The chain joins TRBV2 to TRBJ1-1, with 11 bases identical to TRBD1. With V trimmed by 5 bases and J by 0 bases, 11 bases remained unmatched. CDR1 SNHLY and CDR2 FYNNEI come from the germline V gene. CDR3 length: 18 residues.

The genes are TRBV6-1 and TRBJ2-3; TRBD2 matches at 10 bases. The V gene's germline CDR1 is MNHNS and CDR2 SASEGT. The CDR3 loop spans 16 amino acids. J gave up 3 bases and V 4 bases, and 7 bases lay outside the gene matches. In DNA, the CDR3 is TGTGCCAGCAGTGTCTCTAGCGGGAGTAGGACAGATACGCAGTATTTT. The encoded protein is CASSVSSGSRTDTQYF.

J is TRBJ1-6 and V is TRBV6-1; D gene uncertain. The CDR3 extends over 16 amino acids. Trimming shortened V by 0 bases and J by 6 bases, and 12 bases separated the two germline ends. Germline V gives CDR1 MNHNS, CDR2 SASEGT. CDR3 DNA: TGTGCCAGCAGTGAAGCTGACGCAGGCACTAATTCACCCCTCCACTTT. The encoded protein is CASSEADAGTNSPLHF.

The DNA of the CDR3 is TGTGCCAGCACCTACGGGGTAGGGACTGAAGCTTTCTTT. Translation gives CASTYGVGTEAFF. V gene TRBV6-5 combines with J gene TRBJ1-1; D is unclear. Germline V gene lookup returns CDR1 MNHEY and CDR2 SVGAGI. The V end lost 7 bases, the J end lost 5 bases, and 14 bases lay between the germline ends. This CDR3 is 13 amino acids long.

The chain employs TRBV7-8 and TRBJ2-7; the match to TRBD1 covers 10 bases. V shed 3 bases, J shed 5 bases, and the junction held 4 bases outside the gene matches. The CDR3 has 14 amino acids. Germline CDR1 reads SGHVS; CDR2 reads FQNEAQ. DNA of the CDR3: TGTGCCAGCAGCTTGACAGGGGGCAGGAACGAGCAGTACTTC. Its translation is CASSLTGGRNEQYF.

The chain combines TRBV19 with TRBJ2-2, with 8 bases lining up with TRBD2. J gave up 6 bases and V 4 bases, and 10 bases lay outside the gene matches. The CDR3 has 16 residues. Germline V gives CDR1 LNHDA, CDR2 SQIVND (reference sequence). CDR3 residues: CASSNPGGRGAGELFF. The CDR3 DNA reads as TGTGCCAGTAGTAATCCGGGGGGGCGTGGGGCCGGGGAGCTGTTTTTT.

The chain uses TRBV19 and TRBJ2-5, with TRBD1 identical over 7 bases. The V segment lost 5 bases and the J segment 1 base; nucleotides outside the gene matches: 7. This CDR3 region has 15 residues. Germline lookup yields CDR1 LNHDA and CDR2 SQIVND (reference sequence). CDR3 in amino acids: CASSRTGSPQETQYF. The CDR3 DNA follows: TGTGCCAGTAGTCGGACAGGTTCCCCCCAAGAGACCCAGTACTTC.

The chain uses TRBV10-2 and TRBJ2-3, with a possible D match to TRBD1 (7 bases). This CDR3 has 16 residues. Per germline, CDR1 WSHSY and CDR2 SAAADI. Trimming removed 4 bases at V and 0 bases at J, with 14 bases between. This chain's CDR3 is CASSAGGTASTDTQYF. For the CDR3, the DNA is TGCGCCAGCAGTGCCGGAGGGACAGCTAGCACAGATACGCAGTATTTT.

This sequence joins TRBV5-1 and TRBJ2-1, with 7 nucleotides matching TRBD1. There are 13 residues in the CDR3. The V gene end was trimmed by 4 bases and the J gene end by 8 bases; junction bases not matched to a gene: 6. CDR1 is SGHRS, CDR2 YFSETQ, per germline. CDR3 bases: TGCGCCAGCAGCCGAGACAGGGTCCATGAGCAGTTCTTC. Translating gives CASSRDRVHEQFF.

The chain carries TRBV5-1 and TRBJ1-5, with D possibly being TRBD1 (5 bases). Germline values: CDR1 SGHRS, CDR2 YFSETQ. V was shortened by 3 bases and J by 9 bases, with 13 bases between the two germline ends. The CDR3 totals 13 residues. The CDR3 sequence: CASSSDPGGPQHF. CDR3 DNA: TGCGCCAGCAGCTCCGACCCCGGGGGGCCCCAGCATTTT. Supplemented by reference TRBV5-1 and TRBJ1-5, the full variable domain reads KAGVTQTPRYLIKTRGQQVTLSCSPISGHRSVSWYQQTPGQGLQFLFEYFSETQRNKGNFPGRFSGRQFSNSRSEMNVSTLELGDSALYLCASSSDPGGPQHFGDGTRLSIL.

V and J are TRBV5-4 and TRBJ2-5; 7 nucleotides match TRBD2. The DNA end is a closer match to TRBJ2-7, so the J assignment may be wrong. Germline loops: CDR1 SGHNT, CDR2 YYREEE (reference sequence). The CDR3 covers 14 residues. CDR3 sequence reads: CASSGGGIFHEQYF. The CDR3 nucleotides read TGTGCCAGCAGTGGGGGAGGGATTTTCCACGAGCAGTACTTC.

This clone was counted between two and nine times. This chain links TRBV7-2 with TRBJ2-7; TRBD2 agrees at 8 bases. CDR1 SGHTA and CDR2 FQGNSA come from the germline V gene. This CDR3 has 15 residues. V lost 3 bases to trimming and J lost 2 bases; unmatched junction nucleotides: 6. As DNA, the CDR3 is TGTGCCAGCAGCTTTCTTTCGGGACTAGCCTACGAGCAGTACTTC. It translates to CASSFLSGLAYEQYF. The full variable domain, in which reference TRBV7-2 and TRBJ2-7 provide the parts outside the CDR3, is GAGVSQSPSNKVTEKGKDVELRCDPISGHTALYWYRQSLGQGLEFLIYFQGNSAPDKSGLPSDRFSAERTGGSVSTLTIQRTQQEDSAVYLCASSFLSGLAYEQYFGPGTRLTVT.

The sample holds a few counts of this clone. The V gene is TRBV6-5, the J gene TRBJ1-1; TRBD1 aligns across 8 bases. This CDR3 is 14 amino acids long. CDR1 and CDR2 (germline): MNHEY, SVGAGI. Unmatched junction bases numbered 3, after V lost 5 bases and J lost 1 base. CDR3: CASSGQGGNTEAFF. CDR3 coding DNA: TGTGCCAGCAGTGGACAGGGAGGGAACACTGAAGCTTTCTTT.

DNA of the CDR3: TGTGCCAGCAGTGAAGTCCCCGCAGGGGGCTCCTATAATTCACCCCTCCACTTT. Its translation: CASSEVPAGGSYNSPLHF. This rearrangement joins TRBV6-1 to TRBJ1-6; TRBD1 matches at 7 bases. The CDR3 contains 18 residues. V lost 1 base, J lost 0 bases, and 6 bases stayed unmatched. Per germline, CDR1 MNHNS and CDR2 SASEGT.

The V call is TRBV4-3, the J call TRBJ1-5; 8 nucleotides line up with TRBD1. CDR3 length equals 14 residues. CDR1 is LGHNA and CDR2 is YSLEER in the germline V gene. V shed 3 bases, J shed 2 bases, and the junction held 0 bases outside the gene matches. Here the CDR3 reads CASSQGQGNQPQHF. The CDR3 DNA reads TGCGCCAGCAGCCAGGGACAGGGCAATCAGCCCCAGCATTTT.

The V call is TRBV19, the J call TRBJ2-2; possibly TRBD2 for D (5 bases). The V gene lost 4 bases and the J gene lost 6 bases, with 12 bases spanning the gap. This CDR3 comprises 14 residues. Germline assignment: CDR1 LNHDA and CDR2 SQIVND (reference sequence). Here the CDR3 DNA reads TGTGCCAGTAGTACCACGGGCGGGCCCGGGGAGCTGTTTTTT. Translation gives CASSTTGGPGELFF.

V usage is TRBV5-1 and J usage is TRBJ1-2, with 7 bases aligning to TRBD1. J gave up 4 bases and V 4 bases, and 4 bases lay outside the gene matches. Germline assignment: CDR1 SGHRS and CDR2 YFSETQ. CDR3 length: 13 residues. The CDR3 DNA is TGCGCCAGCAGCCCGGGACAGACCTATGGCTACACCTTC. This translates into CASSPGQTYGYTF.

The rearrangement joins TRBV11-2 to TRBJ2-1; maybe TRBD2 (5 bases). In germline, CDR1 is SGHAT, CDR2 FQNNGV. Between the trimmed V and J ends, which lost 3 bases and 4 bases, there was a span of 7 bases. The length of the CDR3 is 13 residues. The DNA of the CDR3 is TGTGCCAGCAGCTTCCGGGGTTACAATGAGCAGTTCTTC. It encodes CASSFRGYNEQFF.

CDR3 residues: CASSLGPSGGQDEQFF. Here the CDR3 DNA reads TGCGCCAGCAGCTTGGGTCCTAGCGGGGGGCAGGATGAGCAGTTCTTC. The V and J genes are TRBV5-1 and TRBJ2-1; 11 bases agree with TRBD2. Looked up from germline, CDR1 is SGHRS and CDR2 is YFSETQ. CDR3 length: 16 residues. V lost 0 bases to trimming and J lost 8 bases; unmatched junction nucleotides: 7. Supplemented by reference TRBV5-1 and TRBJ2-1, the full variable domain reads KAGVTQTPRYLIKTRGQQVTLSCSPISGHRSVSWYQQTPGQGLQFLFEYFSETQRNKGNFPGRFSGRQFSNSRSEMNVSTLELGDSALYLCASSLGPSGGQDEQFFGPGTRLTVL.

The chain has TRBV7-2 and TRBJ2-2, with D possibly TRBD1 on 5 matching bases. The CDR3 runs to 15 residues. Germline V CDR1 and CDR2: SGHTA, FQGNSA. V was clipped by 7 bases and J by 1 base, with 13 bases between them. This CDR3 is CASTQAGQNTGELFF. CDR3 nucleotides: TGTGCCAGCACCCAAGCCGGACAGAACACCGGGGAGCTGTTTTTT.

In this sample, this clone turned up a few times. The chain is built from TRBV19 and TRBJ1-5; 11 bases are shared with TRBD1. The V and J ends lost 6 bases and 6 bases, in that order; junction bases with no gene match: 7. CDR1 LNHDA and CDR2 SQIVND come from the germline V gene (reference sequence). The CDR3 is 15 residues long. CDR3 coding DNA: TGTGCCAGTAGCCCCGGGACAGGGGGTTCTCAGCCCCAGCATTTT. Its translation: CASSPGTGGSQPQHF. Combining the CDR3 with reference TRBV19 and TRBJ1-5 gives the whole variable domain DGGITQSPKYLFRKEGQNVTLSCEQNLNHDAMYWYRQDPGQGLRLIYYSQIVNDFQKGDIAEGYSVSREKKESFPLTVTSAQKNPTAFYLCASSPGTGGSQPQHFGDGTRLSIL.

V and J are TRBV4-3 and TRBJ1-3, with D possibly being TRBD1 (5 bases). Germline V lookup: CDR1 LGHNA, CDR2 YSLEER. Trimming cost V 0 bases and J 4 bases, with 16 bases left between them. The CDR3 covers 17 residues. Here the CDR3 reads CASSQDHRPTLGNTIYF. CDR3 sequence (DNA): TGCGCCAGCAGCCAAGATCACAGGCCTACGCTCGGAAACACCATATATTTT.

The genes are TRBV19 and TRBJ1-1; D is unclear. The germline CDR1 and CDR2 sequences are LNHDA and SQIVND (reference sequence). The CDR3 covers 17 residues. V lost 5 bases and J lost 6, with 25 bases in between. CDR3 nucleotides: TGTGCCAGTAGTTCTTCTGGCCGCGGAACGGTGTCCGCTGAAGCTTTCTTT. Residues: CASSSSGRGTVSAEAFF.

In DNA, the CDR3 is TGTGCCAGCAGTCCAGGGGGATCCTCAGGGGCTTTCTTT. Protein: CASSPGGSSGAFF. The genes are TRBV11-3 and TRBJ1-1, with 7 bases lining up with TRBD1. The CDR3 runs to 13 residues. The trim removed 6 bases at V and 11 bases at J, leaving 12 bases unmatched. Germline CDR1 reads SGHNT; CDR2 reads YENEEA.

The V call is TRBV6-4, the J call TRBJ2-1, with 11 bases that match TRBD2. Trimming removed 4 bases from V and 8 bases from J; junction bases left unmatched: 7. Looked up from germline, CDR1 is MRHNA and CDR2 is SNTAGT. The CDR3 loop spans 15 amino acids. The DNA for the CDR3 is TGTGCCAGCAGTGCCCTAGCGGGGGGCCCGGATGAGCAGTTCTTC. This sequence encodes CASSALAGGPDEQFF.

The chain joins TRBV15 to TRBJ1-4; weak D call: TRBD1 (5 bases). V gave up 0 bases and J gave up 8 bases, with 13 bases separating them. CDR1 is LNHNV, CDR2 YYDKDF, per germline (reference sequence). The CDR3 totals 15 residues. CDR3 bases: TGTGCCACCAGCAGAGATGGGGGGGGAAACGAAAAACTGTTTTTT. Translated: CATSRDGGGNEKLFF. Full variable domain (outside the CDR3, taken from reference TRBV15 and TRBJ1-4): DAMVIQNPRYQVTQFGKPVTLSCSQTLNHNVMYWYQQKSSQAPKLLFHYYDKDFNNEADTPDNFQSRRPNTSFCFLDIRSPGLGDTAMYLCATSRDGGGNEKLFFGSGTQLSVL.